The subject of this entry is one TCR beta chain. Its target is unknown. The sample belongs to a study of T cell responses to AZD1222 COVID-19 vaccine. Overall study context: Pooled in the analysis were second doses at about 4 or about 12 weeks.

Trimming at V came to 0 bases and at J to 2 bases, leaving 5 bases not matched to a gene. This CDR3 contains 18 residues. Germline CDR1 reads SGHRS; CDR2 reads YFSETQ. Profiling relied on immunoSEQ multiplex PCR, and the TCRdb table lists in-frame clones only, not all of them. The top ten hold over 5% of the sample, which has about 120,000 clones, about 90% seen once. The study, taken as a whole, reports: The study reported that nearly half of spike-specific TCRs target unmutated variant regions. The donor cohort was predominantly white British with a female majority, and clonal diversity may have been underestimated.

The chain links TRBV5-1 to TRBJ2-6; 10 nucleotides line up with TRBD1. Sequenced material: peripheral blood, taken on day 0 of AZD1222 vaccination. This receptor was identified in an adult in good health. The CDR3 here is CASSLEGTGVTGANVLTF. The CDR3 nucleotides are TGCGCCAGCAGCTTGGAGGGGACAGGGGTAACTGGGGCCAACGTCCTGACTTTC.